Each of the 26 T cell receptor beta chains below was sequenced from the same sample in a study of blood T cell repertoires in COVID-19. TCRdb keeps only in-frame clones here, not all; method: immunoSEQ multiplex PCR. The table shows roughly 200,000 clones, with around nine tenths occurring only once. Sample: PBMCs or T cells enriched from blood (not recorded which). These receptors originate from a woman between 25 and 40 years old with acute COVID-19.

The V call is TRBV6-1, the J call TRBJ1-2; D gene ambiguous. V was trimmed by 2 bases and J by 4 bases, leaving 14 bases between them. There are 15 residues in the CDR3. CDR1 and CDR2 from the germline V gene are MNHNS and SASEGT. The CDR3 sequence: CASSELGEGSYGYTF. Written as DNA, the CDR3 is TGTGCCAGCAGTGAACTTGGTGAGGGTTCCTATGGCTACACCTTC.

V is TRBV27 and J is TRBJ1-5, with D perhaps matching TRBD1 (6 bases). Trimming pared 8 bases from V and 7 bases from J, leaving 18 bases between. Looked up from germline, CDR1 is MNHEY and CDR2 is SMNVEV (reference sequence). This CDR3 is 14 amino acids long. CDR3 nucleotides: TGTGCCAGCGGGGGCCTCGACCAAGAGCAGCCCCAGCATTTT. This codes for CASGGLDQEQPQHF.

The genes are TRBV7-9 and TRBJ1-1, with a weak D call TRBD1 (6 bases). The V end was cut by 1 base, the J end by 3 bases, with 9 bases between. The CDR3 covers 14 residues. Per germline, CDR1 SEHNR and CDR2 FQNEAQ (reference sequence). For the CDR3, the DNA is TGTGCCAGCAGCTTAGTAGGGGGTTACACTGAAGCTTTCTTT. Translated: CASSLVGGYTEAFF.

This chain joins TRBV5-6 and TRBJ2-7; D is possibly TRBD1 (6 bases). Per germline, CDR1 SGHDT and CDR2 YYEEEE. The CDR3 sequence is 13 residues long. Trimming took off 3 bases at V and 2 bases at J, with 9 bases between the two ends. CDR3 nucleotides: TGTGCCAGCAGCTCAGGACAGACCTACGAGCAGTACTTC. It encodes CASSSGQTYEQYF.

This clone was detected only once. The chain joins TRBV7-6 to TRBJ1-1, with 10 positions matching TRBD1. Germline-derived CDR1 and CDR2 are SGHVS and FNYEAQ. V lost 5 bases, J lost 4 bases, and 7 bases stayed unmatched. This CDR3 has 15 amino acids. The CDR3 loop reads CASSKRQGATTEAFF. The CDR3 nucleotides are TGTGCCAGCAGCAAGAGACAGGGGGCTACCACTGAAGCTTTCTTT.

The chain carries TRBV13 and TRBJ1-1; maybe TRBD1 (5 bases). V was cut by 3 bases and J by 11 bases, with 22 bases left in between. Germline CDR1 is PRHDT and CDR2 is FYEKMQ (reference sequence). The CDR3 covers 15 residues. The CDR3 DNA reads TGTGCCAGCAGCTTCGCGGACAAACCCACTGGGTTGGCTTTCTTT. Its translation is CASSFADKPTGLAFF.

This chain connects TRBV10-1 to TRBJ2-1, with 10 bases matching TRBD2. CDR1 is WNHNN and CDR2 is SYGVQD in the germline V gene (reference sequence). The CDR3 runs 16 residues. Trimming took 5 bases from V and 2 from J; bases not matched to a gene: 6. CDR3 region: CASSPPGTSAYNEQFF. CDR3 nucleotides: TGCGCCAGCAGTCCCCCCGGGACTAGCGCCTACAATGAGCAGTTCTTC.

The CDR3 bases are TGCGCCAGCAACGACGGGAGGCTCACCGGGGAGCTGTTTTTT. It translates to CASNDGRLTGELFF. The rearrangement joins TRBV5-1 to TRBJ2-2; 7 nucleotides align to TRBD2. Per the germline V gene, CDR1 is SGHRS and CDR2 is YFSETQ. CDR3 length equals 14 residues. With V trimmed by 6 bases and J by 4 bases, 6 bases remained unmatched. Full variable domain (missing parts from reference TRBV5-1 and TRBJ2-2): KAGVTQTPRYLIKTRGQQVTLSCSPISGHRSVSWYQQTPGQGLQFLFEYFSETQRNKGNFPGRFSGRQFSNSRSEMNVSTLELGDSALYLCASNDGRLTGELFFGEGSRLTVL.

This rearrangement joins TRBV4-1 to TRBJ1-3, with no clear D. V dropped 3 bases and J dropped 2 bases, with 23 bases sitting between them. Looked up from germline, CDR1 is MGHRA and CDR2 is YSYEKL. CDR3 size: 19 residues. CDR3 protein: CASSHIVRRTAAAGNTIYF. The CDR3 nucleotides read TGCGCCAGCAGCCATATCGTTCGTAGGACCGCAGCGGCTGGAAACACCATATATTTT.

The rearrangement links TRBV28 to TRBJ1-4; maybe TRBD1 (5 bases). Per the germline V gene, CDR1 is MDHEN and CDR2 is SYDVKM. Trimming took off 9 bases at V and 5 bases at J, with 16 bases between the two ends. The CDR3 length is 14 residues. This CDR3 is CASGGGRRNEKLFF. CDR3 coding DNA: TGTGCCAGTGGCGGGGGACGGAGGAATGAAAAACTGTTTTTT.

This clone came up a few times. CDR3 DNA sequence: TGCGCCAGCAGCTTGGACAGGGGGAGCTACGAGCAGTACTTC. Encoded protein: CASSLDRGSYEQYF. The rearrangement uses TRBV5-1 and TRBJ2-7, with TRBD1 matching 8 bases. Germline CDR1 reads SGHRS; CDR2 reads YFSETQ. The V and J ends lost 0 bases and 3 bases, in that order; junction bases with no gene match: 2. The CDR3 spans 14 residues.

J is TRBJ1-6 and V is TRBV2, with D unclear. Germline CDR1 SNHLY, CDR2 FYNNEI. CDR3 size: 15 residues. Trimming took off 2 bases at V and 12 bases at J, with 17 bases between the two ends. In DNA, the CDR3 is TGTGCCAGCAGTGAACCTCCTACGCGGGTAATACCCCTCCACTTT. As protein: CASSEPPTRVIPLHF.

This clone was seen more than once but under ten times. The rearrangement uses TRBV10-2 and TRBJ2-2, with D unclear. CDR1 is WSHSY and CDR2 is SAAADI in the germline V gene. CDR3 length equals 14 residues. V was pared by 6 bases and J by 1 base, with 9 bases between. CDR3 nucleotides: TGCGCCAGCAGGGTTGCGAGGAACACCGGGGAGCTGTTTTTT. The encoded protein is CASRVARNTGELFF.

The chain has TRBV4-3 and TRBJ2-3; 7 bases are a match to TRBD2. The germline V gene encodes CDR1 LGHNA and CDR2 YSLEER. The length of the CDR3 is 16 residues. V shed 1 base, J shed 5 bases, and the junction held 9 bases outside the gene matches. Here the CDR3 DNA reads TGCGCCAGCAGCCAAGGCCTCCGCCGCGGGAGAGATACGCAGTATTTT. The encoded protein is CASSQGLRRGRDTQYF.

This sequence joins TRBV10-3 and TRBJ1-1, with 8 bases lining up with TRBD1. V lost 8 bases, J lost 7 bases, and 9 bases stayed unmatched. CDR3 length equals 13 residues. CDR1 and CDR2 from the germline V gene are ENHRY and SYGVKD. Here the CDR3 reads CAISGTGSNEAFF. The CDR3 DNA reads TGTGCCATCTCCGGGACAGGATCCAATGAAGCTTTCTTT.

This rearrangement joins TRBV11-2 to TRBJ1-5, with D unresolved. The CDR3 loop spans 14 amino acids. V lost 0 bases to trimming and J lost 0 bases, with 3 bases between them. In germline, CDR1 is SGHAT, CDR2 FQNNGV. In DNA, the CDR3 is TGTGCCAGCAGCTTAGATCATAGCAATCAGCCCCAGCATTTT. Translated, it gives CASSLDHSNQPQHF.

The chain couples TRBV28 to TRBJ2-3; TRBD2 aligns across 9 bases. CDR1 and CDR2 (germline): MDHEN, SYDVKM. V gave up 6 bases and J gave up 1 base; unmatched junction bases: 17. There are 19 residues in the CDR3. The CDR3 loop reads CASSLNVGGGAGGTDTQYF. The CDR3 bases are TGTGCCAGCAGCCTAAACGTTGGCGGGGGGGCCGGAGGCACAGATACGCAGTATTTT.

V is TRBV7-9 and J is TRBJ2-7; 7 bases fit TRBD1. Trimming cost V 5 bases and J 3 bases; bases outside gene matches: 10. Germline V gene lookup returns CDR1 SEHNR and CDR2 FQNEAQ (reference sequence). CDR3 length equals 15 residues. Here the CDR3 DNA reads TGTGCCAGCAGCACACGACAGGGTATAAACTACGAGCAGTACTTC. Translating gives CASSTRQGINYEQYF. The full variable domain, its missing parts supplied by reference TRBV7-9 and TRBJ2-7, is DTGVSQNPRHKITKRGQNVTFRCDPISEHNRLYWYRQTLGQGPEFLTYFQNEAQLEKSRLLSDRFSAERPKGSFSTLEIQRTEQGDSAMYLCASSTRQGINYEQYFGPGTRLTVT.

V is TRBV27 and J is TRBJ1-4, with TRBD1 matching 8 bases. Germline values: CDR1 MNHEY, CDR2 SMNVEV (reference sequence). V shed 3 bases and J 2 bases; nucleotides not matched to a gene: 5. The CDR3 runs 16 residues. CDR3 coding DNA: TGTGCCAGCAGTTTCGACAGGGGCAGGACTAATGAAAAACTGTTTTTT. Protein: CASSFDRGRTNEKLFF.

V usage is TRBV6-5 and J usage is TRBJ2-2; no definite D call. The germline V gene has CDR1 MNHEY and CDR2 SVGAGI. The length of the CDR3 is 13 residues. Trimming cost V 6 bases and J 3 bases, with 8 bases left between them. The CDR3 nucleotides read TGTGCCAGCAGCCCACGGGACACCGGGGAGCTGTTTTTT. Translated, it gives CASSPRDTGELFF.

V is TRBV7-2 and J is TRBJ1-5; D is unresolved. Germline lookup yields CDR1 SGHTA and CDR2 FQGNSA. The CDR3 loop spans 13 amino acids. V shed 3 bases and J shed 7 bases, with 10 bases lying between them. This chain's CDR3 is CASSLESGQPQHF. CDR3 nucleotides: TGTGCCAGCAGCTTGGAATCCGGGCAGCCCCAGCATTTT.

The rearrangement links TRBV5-5 to TRBJ2-3, with 7 bases that match TRBD1. Losses at the gene ends were 0 bases for V and 6 bases for J; bases not matched to a gene: 7. CDR1 SGHKS and CDR2 YYEKEE come from the germline V gene (reference sequence). This CDR3 has 15 amino acids. CDR3 sequence reads: CASSLEDRELDTQYF. CDR3 coding DNA: TGTGCCAGCAGCTTGGAAGACAGGGAGCTCGATACGCAGTATTTT.

The genes are TRBV29-1 and TRBJ1-2, with TRBD1 as a possible D gene (6 bases). Trimming removed 3 bases from V and 10 bases from J, with 12 bases in between. CDR3 length: 11 amino acids. The V gene's germline CDR1 is SQVTM and CDR2 ANQGSEA. Here the CDR3 reads CSVETGEYYTF. DNA for the CDR3: TGCAGCGTTGAGACAGGCGAATACTACACCTTC.

The chain joins TRBV14 to TRBJ2-5, with D maybe TRBD2 (5 bases). V dropped 6 bases and J dropped 1 base, with 12 bases sitting between them. This CDR3 contains 14 residues. CDR1 SGHDN and CDR2 FVKESK come from the germline V gene. Here the CDR3 DNA reads TGTGCCAGCAGTAGGGAGATCTTCCAAGAGACCCAGTACTTC. Protein: CASSREIFQETQYF.

The rearrangement links TRBV5-1 to TRBJ1-2; 7 bases agree with TRBD1. V trimming: 6 bases; J trimming: 5 bases; junction bases outside the gene matches: 4. Germline loops: CDR1 SGHRS, CDR2 YFSETQ. The CDR3 is 12 amino acids. The CDR3 here is CASMDRQYGYTF. DNA for the CDR3: TGCGCCAGCATGGACAGGCAATATGGCTACACCTTC.

V usage is TRBV28 and J usage is TRBJ2-1; 15 nucleotides align to TRBD2. The CDR3 runs to 16 residues. J gave up 6 bases and V 5 bases, and 5 bases lay outside the gene matches. Per germline, CDR1 MDHEN and CDR2 SYDVKM. This chain's CDR3 is CASSRGTSGGPNEQFF. The CDR3 DNA follows: TGTGCCAGCAGTAGGGGGACTAGCGGGGGGCCCAATGAGCAGTTCTTC.